This TCR beta chain emerged from a study of CD8+CD57+ T cells in acquired aplastic anemia. Patients chosen for sequencing had CD8+CD57+ cells that had expanded, as shown by flow cytometry. CDR3 size: 13 residues. Germline CDR1 reads DFQATT; CDR2 reads SNEGSKA (reference sequence). The junction had 5 bases not matched to a gene; V was cut back by 7 bases and J by 2 bases. Genomic DNA provided the template from which TCR beta VDJ and CDR3 profiles were obtained. MiXCR, applied by TCRdb to the reads, yields one record per CDR3 protein. The sample lists roughly 160,000 distinct CDR3 sequences; roughly 48% were seen once.

This TCR came from a human donor with aplastic anemia. J is TRBJ1-2 and V is TRBV20-1, with 9 bases fitting TRBD1. Sequencing was carried out using sorted CD4+, CD8+, or CD8+CD57+ T cells (not recorded which) from PBMCs. CDR3 DNA: TGCAGTGGGGGGGACAGGGACAACTATGGCTACACCTTC. Protein: CSGGDRDNYGYTF.